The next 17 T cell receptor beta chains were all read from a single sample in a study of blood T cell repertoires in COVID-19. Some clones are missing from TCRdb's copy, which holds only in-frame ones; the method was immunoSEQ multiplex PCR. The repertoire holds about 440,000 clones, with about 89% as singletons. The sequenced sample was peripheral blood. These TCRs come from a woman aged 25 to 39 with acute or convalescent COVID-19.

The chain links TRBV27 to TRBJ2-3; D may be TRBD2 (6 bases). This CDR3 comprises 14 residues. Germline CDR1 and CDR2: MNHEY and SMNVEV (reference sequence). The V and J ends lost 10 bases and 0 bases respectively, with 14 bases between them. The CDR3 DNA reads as TGTGCCACCCGACTTGGGAGGAGCACAGATACGCAGTATTTT. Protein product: CATRLGRSTDTQYF.

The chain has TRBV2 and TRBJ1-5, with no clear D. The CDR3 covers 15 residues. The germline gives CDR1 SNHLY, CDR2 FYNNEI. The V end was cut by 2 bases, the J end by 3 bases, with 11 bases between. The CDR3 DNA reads TGTGCCAGCAGTGAATCGGGTATGGTCAATCAGCCCCAGCATTTT. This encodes CASSESGMVNQPQHF.

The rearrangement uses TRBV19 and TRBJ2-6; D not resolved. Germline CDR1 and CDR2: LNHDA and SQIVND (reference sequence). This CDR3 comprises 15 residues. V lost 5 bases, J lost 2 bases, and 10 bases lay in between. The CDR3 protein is CASSVAPPGANVLTF. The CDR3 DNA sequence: TGTGCCAGTAGTGTGGCCCCTCCTGGGGCCAACGTCCTGACTTTC.

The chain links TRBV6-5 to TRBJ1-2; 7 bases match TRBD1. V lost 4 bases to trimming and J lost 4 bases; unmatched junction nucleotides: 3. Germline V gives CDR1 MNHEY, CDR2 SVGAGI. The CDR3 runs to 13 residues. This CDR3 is CASSLDRSYGYTF. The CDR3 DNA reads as TGTGCCAGCAGTTTGGACAGGTCCTATGGCTACACCTTC.

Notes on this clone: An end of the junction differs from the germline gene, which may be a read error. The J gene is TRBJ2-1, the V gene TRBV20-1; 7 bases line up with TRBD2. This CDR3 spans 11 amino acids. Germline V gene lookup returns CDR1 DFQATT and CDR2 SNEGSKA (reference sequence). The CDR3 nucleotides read TGCAGTGCTAGGACGGCGGGACTAACCCTCTTC. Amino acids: CSARTAGLTLF.

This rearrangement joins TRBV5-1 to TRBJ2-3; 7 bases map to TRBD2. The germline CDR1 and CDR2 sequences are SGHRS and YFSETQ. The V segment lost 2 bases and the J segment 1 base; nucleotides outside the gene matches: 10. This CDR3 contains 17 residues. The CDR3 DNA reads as TGCGCCAGCAGCTTCTCCGGGGGGACCCACGGCACAGATACGCAGTATTTT. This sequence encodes CASSFSGGTHGTDTQYF.

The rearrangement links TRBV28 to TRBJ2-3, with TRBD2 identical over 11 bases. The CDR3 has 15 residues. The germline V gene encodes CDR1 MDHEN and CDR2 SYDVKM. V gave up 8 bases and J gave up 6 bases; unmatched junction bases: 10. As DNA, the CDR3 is TGTGCCAGCGGAGATAGCGGGGGGGCCCCCGATACGCAGTATTTT. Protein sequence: CASGDSGGAPDTQYF.

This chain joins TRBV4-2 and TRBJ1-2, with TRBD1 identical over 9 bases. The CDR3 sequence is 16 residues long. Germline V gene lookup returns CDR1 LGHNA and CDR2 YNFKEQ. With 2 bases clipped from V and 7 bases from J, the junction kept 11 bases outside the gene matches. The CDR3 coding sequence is TGTGCCAGCAGCCAAAAATGGACAGGGGACGTCGGTGGCTACACCTTC. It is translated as CASSQKWTGDVGGYTF.

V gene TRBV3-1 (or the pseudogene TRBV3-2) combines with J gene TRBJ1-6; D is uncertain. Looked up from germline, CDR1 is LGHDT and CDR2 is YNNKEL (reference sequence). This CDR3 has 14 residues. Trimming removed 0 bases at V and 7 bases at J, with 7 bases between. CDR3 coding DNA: TGTGCCAGCAGCCAAGAAGCCCCGAATTCACCCCTCCACTTT. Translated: CASSQEAPNSPLHF.

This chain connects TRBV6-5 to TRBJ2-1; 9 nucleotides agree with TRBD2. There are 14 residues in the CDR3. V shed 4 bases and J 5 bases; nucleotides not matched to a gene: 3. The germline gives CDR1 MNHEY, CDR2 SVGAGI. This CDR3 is CASSLAGEHNEQFF. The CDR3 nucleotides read TGTGCCAGCAGTTTAGCGGGGGAACACAATGAGCAGTTCTTC.

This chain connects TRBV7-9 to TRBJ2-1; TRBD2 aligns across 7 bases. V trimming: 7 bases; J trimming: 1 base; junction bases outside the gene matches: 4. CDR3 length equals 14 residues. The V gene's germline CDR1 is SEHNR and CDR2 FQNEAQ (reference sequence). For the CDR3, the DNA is TGTGCCAGCACATTGGGACTATCCTACAATGAGCAGTTCTTC. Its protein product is CASTLGLSYNEQFF.

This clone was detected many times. This CDR3 is CASSPHTPTAAGNEQFF. As DNA, the CDR3 is TGTGCCAGCAGCCCGCATACTCCCACGGCGGCGGGGAATGAGCAGTTCTTC. The chain is built from TRBV7-9 and TRBJ2-1, with D possibly TRBD2 on 6 matching bases. Trimming cost V 5 bases and J 7 bases, with 24 bases left between them. The CDR3 sequence is 17 residues long. The germline V gene has CDR1 SEHNR and CDR2 FQNEAQ (reference sequence).

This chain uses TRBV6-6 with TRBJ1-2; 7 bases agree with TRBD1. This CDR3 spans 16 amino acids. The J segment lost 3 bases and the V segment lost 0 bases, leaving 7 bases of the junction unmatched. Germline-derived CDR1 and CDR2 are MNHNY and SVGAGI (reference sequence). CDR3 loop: CASSYSGGGADYGYTF. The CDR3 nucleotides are TGTGCCAGCAGTTACTCTGGAGGGGGCGCTGACTATGGCTACACCTTC.

CDR3 loop: CASSFSHNEQFF. CDR3 DNA: TGTGCCAGCAGTTTTTCCCATAATGAGCAGTTCTTC. The V and J genes are TRBV12-3 or TRBV12-4 and TRBJ2-1; unclear D gene. The length of the CDR3 is 12 residues. The V end was cut by 3 bases, the J end by 7 bases, with 7 bases between.

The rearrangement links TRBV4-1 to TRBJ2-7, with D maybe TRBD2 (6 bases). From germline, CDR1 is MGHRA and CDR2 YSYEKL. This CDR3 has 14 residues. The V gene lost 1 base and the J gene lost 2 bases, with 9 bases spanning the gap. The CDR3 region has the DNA TGCGCCAGCAGCCAAGTGCGGGGAACCTACGAGCAGTACTTC. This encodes CASSQVRGTYEQYF.

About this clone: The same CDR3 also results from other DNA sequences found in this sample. CDR3 sequence (DNA): TGCAGCGTCGGGGGCACTGAAGCTTTCTTT. It codes for CSVGGTEAFF. The rearrangement links TRBV29-1 to TRBJ1-1; tentatively, D is TRBD1 (5 bases). Trimming cost V 6 bases and J 4 bases, with 6 bases left between them. Germline values: CDR1 SQVTM, CDR2 ANQGSEA. The CDR3 length is 10 residues.

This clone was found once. This CDR3 reads CASSPAGGPSEGYTF. Here the CDR3 DNA reads TGTGCCAGCAGTCCAGCCGGGGGGCCATCGGAGGGCTACACCTTC. The rearrangement uses TRBV6-5 and TRBJ1-2; TRBD1 might be the D (6 bases). V lost 5 bases and J lost 8, with 21 bases in between. The CDR3 is made up of 15 amino acids. Germline V gives CDR1 MNHEY, CDR2 SVGAGI.